The T cell receptor beta chain described here comes from a study of identical twins. Study-wide results and caveats: Where out-of-frame alpha sequences were twin-shared, they showed excess low generation probability.

This clonotype was picked up a small number of times. Its target is unknown. This CDR3 comprises 15 residues. Germline lookup yields CDR1 SNHLY and CDR2 FYNNEI. J gave up 8 bases and V 5 bases, and 11 bases lay outside the gene matches. Unique molecular identifiers were present on cDNA, and template switching added a universal primer site. TCRdb passed the 5' RACE reads through MiXCR, listing each CDR3 protein once. The repertoire holds around 480,000 distinct CDR3 sequences, 14% seen once, with over 0.5% in the top ten. The same data also went into a second study, on yellow fever vaccine responses in identical twins.

The material sequenced was CD4+ T cells sorted from blood. The gene calls are TRBV2 and TRBJ1-2; 10 bases align to TRBD1. This clonotype was sampled from a woman aged 18-35 years in good health. CDR3 sequence (DNA): TGTGCCAGCAGTACAATCCGCCAGGACAGGGGGGGCTACACCTTC. Protein: CASSTIRQDRGGYTF.